This TCR beta chain is drawn from a study of T cells in Graves' hyperthyroidism and ophthalmopathy. The TCR beta CDR3 regions underwent amplification using RNA transcripts as the source. First-round RT-PCR targeting the TCR CDR3 was performed with the HTBI primer set. TCRdb called the multiplex PCR reads again in MiXCR, with one record for every CDR3 protein. The top ten clones hold less than 15% of a sample with hundreds of thousands of distinct CDR3 sequences, about 15% of them seen once. This clonotype was detected ten times or more. The receptor comes from a man between 18 and 35 years old with Graves' ophthalmopathy. The specimen sequenced was blood.

CDR3 sequence reads: CASSPSRSTDTQYF. The CDR3 bases are TGTGCCAGCAGCCCCTCGCGAAGCACAGATACGCAGTATTTT. V is TRBV28 and J is TRBJ2-3; D call uncertain. The V end was cut by 6 bases, the J end by 0 bases, with 10 bases between. Germline lookup yields CDR1 MDHEN and CDR2 SYDVKM. The CDR3 has 14 amino acids.